The 27 T cell receptor beta chains reported below all come from one sample, sequenced in a study of PD-L1 blockade in urothelial cancer. Time point described: pretreatment peripheral blood. Only in-frame clones appear in the TCRdb table, and some are missing; sequencing was by immunoSEQ multiplex PCR. Among tens of thousands of clones, 81% were seen once, and the ten largest hold around 5.4%. This specimen consisted of PBMCs, obtained around atezolizumab (anti-PD-L1) treatment. The receptor set was obtained from a man between 65 and 79 years old with urothelial cancer.

The chain carries TRBV6-5 and TRBJ2-2; 9 bases map to TRBD1. V was clipped by 5 bases and J by 1 base; unmatched bases: 2. Germline CDR1 MNHEY, CDR2 SVGAGI. This CDR3 has 15 amino acids. DNA of the CDR3: TGTGCCAGCAGTCGACAGGGGGTGAACACCGGGGAGCTGTTTTTT. This gives the protein CASSRQGVNTGELFF.

This clone was detected only a few times. The chain links TRBV6-6 to TRBJ1-5, with a tentative D call TRBD1 (5 bases). The CDR3 spans 15 residues. V lost 2 bases and J lost 1, with 9 bases in between. In germline, CDR1 is MNHNY, CDR2 SVGAGI (reference sequence). CDR3 nucleotide sequence: TGTGCCAGCAGTTACCGCGCAGGGAGCAATCAGCCCCAGCATTTT. Its translation is CASSYRAGSNQPQHF.

V and J are TRBV27 and TRBJ2-1, with D maybe TRBD2 (6 bases). From germline, CDR1 is MNHEY and CDR2 SMNVEV (reference sequence). This CDR3 contains 13 residues. Trimming removed 3 bases from V and 10 bases from J, with 13 bases in between. CDR3 protein: CASSFPGGGEQFF. DNA for the CDR3: TGTGCCAGCAGTTTCCCCGGGGGTGGCGAGCAGTTCTTC.

This clone rates as medium-sized. This chain uses TRBV2 with TRBJ1-2, with D possibly TRBD1 on 5 matching bases. Trimming shortened V by 6 bases and J by 6 bases, and 11 bases separated the two germline ends. The germline CDR1 and CDR2 sequences are SNHLY and FYNNEI. The CDR3 has 12 residues. The CDR3 nucleotides read TGTGCCAGCAGAGAACAGGAAGATGGCTACACCTTC. Its protein product is CASREQEDGYTF.

The chain couples TRBV11-2 to TRBJ2-2; D not certain. This CDR3 contains 13 residues. The V end lost 5 bases, the J end lost 6 bases, and 10 bases lay between the germline ends. CDR1 SGHAT and CDR2 FQNNGV come from the germline V gene. In nucleotides, the CDR3 is TGTGCCAGCAGCCCCCCGAGGTCCGGGGAGCTGTTTTTT. Protein: CASSPPRSGELFF.

The chain has TRBV19 and TRBJ1-2, with TRBD1 matching over 11 bases. The CDR3 covers 16 residues. Germline CDR1 and CDR2: LNHDA and SQIVND (reference sequence). Losses at the gene ends were 8 bases for V and 4 bases for J; bases not matched to a gene: 12. The CDR3 loop reads CASSIGGTGGSYGYTF. As DNA, the CDR3 is TGTGCCAGTTCCATCGGGGGGACAGGGGGAAGCTATGGCTACACCTTC.

In DNA form, the CDR3 reads TGTGCCTGGAGTTTAGTCTCGGGTGACCATTTCACCGGAGGCACAGATACGCAGTATTTT. Translating gives CAWSLVSGDHFTGGTDTQYF. The gene calls are TRBV30 and TRBJ2-3; no definite D call. The CDR3 contains 20 residues. Germline CDR1 reads GTSNPN; CDR2 reads SVGIG (reference sequence). The germline V and J ends were trimmed by 2 bases and 1 base, with 28 bases remaining between them.

The sample holds a few counts of this clone. The V and J genes are TRBV10-3 and TRBJ1-2, with 10 bases that match TRBD1. Germline values: CDR1 ENHRY, CDR2 SYGVKD. The J segment lost 3 bases and the V segment lost 1 base, leaving 2 bases of the junction unmatched. This CDR3 contains 15 residues. CDR3 residues: CAISEFGTGDYGYTF. CDR3 DNA sequence: TGTGCCATCAGTGAGTTCGGGACAGGGGACTATGGCTACACCTTC.

This clone was found once. The V and J genes are TRBV11-2 and TRBJ2-3; 7 bases align to TRBD2. Trimming took 5 bases from V and 2 from J; bases not matched to a gene: 13. CDR1 and CDR2 (germline): SGHAT, FQNNGV. The CDR3 totals 17 residues. CDR3 sequence (DNA): TGTGCCAGCAGCCGCCGGGCTAGCGGCGCCAACACAGATACGCAGTATTTT. Translated: CASSRRASGANTDTQYF.

This chain uses TRBV2 with TRBJ1-2; possibly TRBD1 for D (6 bases). V dropped 6 bases and J dropped 8 bases, with 10 bases sitting between them. The CDR3 is made up of 11 amino acids. CDR1 and CDR2 from the germline V gene are SNHLY and FYNNEI. CDR3: CASRVRGGYTF. CDR3 in DNA: TGTGCCAGCAGGGTCAGGGGAGGCTACACCTTC.

The rearrangement uses TRBV10-3 and TRBJ2-1; weak D call: TRBD2 (6 bases). Germline V CDR1 and CDR2: ENHRY, SYGVKD. V was cut by 8 bases and J by 8 bases, with 13 bases left in between. CDR3 length equals 12 residues. The CDR3 DNA is TGTGCCATCCGGGACTCCACCCATGAGCAGTTCTTC. Protein: CAIRDSTHEQFF.

This sequence joins TRBV2 and TRBJ2-3, with 7 positions matching TRBD2. CDR3 length equals 15 residues. The V and J ends lost 7 bases and 4 bases, in that order; junction bases with no gene match: 11. The germline CDR1 and CDR2 sequences are SNHLY and FYNNEI. The chain's CDR3 is CASNPTSSGPDTQYF. The CDR3 bases are TGTGCCAGCAATCCCACGAGTAGCGGGCCAGATACGCAGTATTTT.

The chain employs TRBV29-1 and TRBJ2-5; 7 nucleotides align to TRBD1. V trimming: 7 bases; J trimming: 5 bases; junction bases outside the gene matches: 10. The CDR3 extends over 13 amino acids. CDR1 is SQVTM and CDR2 is ANQGSEA in the germline V gene. The CDR3 DNA reads as TGCAGCGCTCGACAGGGTTCGGGGGAGACCCAGTACTTC. Translation gives CSARQGSGETQYF.

This clone was detected a few times. The chain joins TRBV6-5 to TRBJ1-4; tentatively, D is TRBD1 (6 bases). Germline V gene sequence: CDR1 MNHEY, CDR2 SVGAGI. The V and J ends lost 4 bases and 8 bases respectively, with 11 bases between them. This CDR3 has 13 residues. The CDR3 loop is CASSSGQGEKLFF. The DNA of the CDR3 is TGTGCCAGCAGTTCCGGGCAGGGGGAAAAACTGTTTTTT.

This clone was picked up many times. V usage is TRBV16 and J usage is TRBJ1-1; D not resolved. The V and J ends lost 2 bases and 4 bases respectively, with 8 bases between them. This CDR3 contains 13 residues. CDR1 KGHSY and CDR2 FQNENV come from the germline V gene. The CDR3: CASSQEILTEAFF. The CDR3 region has the DNA TGTGCCAGCAGCCAAGAGATCCTCACTGAAGCTTTCTTT.

The V call is TRBV7-9, the J call TRBJ2-1; D unclear. Germline V gene lookup returns CDR1 SEHNR and CDR2 FQNEAQ (reference sequence). The CDR3 loop spans 12 amino acids. Trimming shortened V by 8 bases and J by 6 bases, and 11 bases separated the two germline ends. The CDR3 nucleotides read TGTGCCAGCTCCGTAATCAGCAATGAGCAGTTCTTC. It specifies CASSVISNEQFF.

The chain couples TRBV2 to TRBJ2-2; D may be TRBD2 (6 bases). V was pared by 10 bases and J by 0 bases, with 12 bases between. CDR1 SNHLY and CDR2 FYNNEI come from the germline V gene. The CDR3 is 14 residues long. CDR3 coding DNA: TGTGCCACGGATAGCGGCGCGAACACCGGGGAGCTGTTTTTT. Protein sequence: CATDSGANTGELFF.

The V call is TRBV6-4, the J call TRBJ2-1; 9 bases are shared with TRBD2. This CDR3 contains 15 residues. The V segment lost 3 bases and the J segment 3 bases; nucleotides outside the gene matches: 3. The germline V gene has CDR1 MRHNA and CDR2 SNTAGT. The CDR3 region has the DNA TGTGCCAGCAGTGAAGCAGCGGGAGGCTACAATGAGCAGTTCTTC. Amino acids: CASSEAAGGYNEQFF.

V is TRBV7-2 and J is TRBJ2-5; no firm D call. CDR3 length: 11 amino acids. The germline gives CDR1 SGHTA, CDR2 FQGNSA. V lost 5 bases to trimming and J lost 5 bases, with 6 bases between them. Here the CDR3 reads CASSPSETQYF. In DNA form, the CDR3 reads TGTGCCAGCAGCCCTTCGGAGACCCAGTACTTC.

This chain uses TRBV5-1 with TRBJ1-2, with D perhaps matching TRBD1 (6 bases). CDR1 and CDR2 from the germline V gene are SGHRS and YFSETQ. The CDR3 consists of 12 residues. Trimming took off 4 bases at V and 5 bases at J, with 9 bases between the two ends. Here the CDR3 reads CASSVGQYGYTF. CDR3 coding DNA: TGCGCCAGCAGCGTAGGACAGTATGGCTACACCTTC.

The CDR3 nucleotides read TGCAGCGTGGAGACAGGGGGATTTGAGCAGTTCTTC. Amino acid sequence: CSVETGGFEQFF. The chain couples TRBV29-1 to TRBJ2-1; 9 bases are a match to TRBD1. CDR3 length: 12 amino acids. Trimming cost V 6 bases and J 9 bases; bases outside gene matches: 6. Germline V lookup: CDR1 SQVTM, CDR2 ANQGSEA.

The chain carries TRBV27 and TRBJ1-2, with D perhaps matching TRBD1 (6 bases). The CDR3 runs to 12 residues. The germline V gene encodes CDR1 MNHEY and CDR2 SMNVEV (reference sequence). V was shortened by 10 bases and J by 7 bases, with 16 bases between the two germline ends. The CDR3 DNA reads TGTGCCACCGTGACAGGATCTGGTGGCTACACCTTC. It specifies CATVTGSGGYTF.

This sequence joins TRBV19 and TRBJ2-1; 11 bases are a match to TRBD2. Germline loops: CDR1 LNHDA, CDR2 SQIVND (reference sequence). The CDR3 sequence is 15 residues long. V trimming: 7 bases; J trimming: 6 bases; junction bases outside the gene matches: 8. CDR3 bases: TGTGCCAGTACCCCACTAGCGGGAGTCAGCAATGAGCAGTTCTTC. As protein: CASTPLAGVSNEQFF.

Notes on this clone: Other DNA sequences in this sample translate to the same CDR3. The chain joins TRBV28 to TRBJ1-2, with D maybe TRBD1 (6 bases). Looked up from germline, CDR1 is MDHEN and CDR2 is SYDVKM. V shed 3 bases and J shed 6 bases, with 8 bases lying between them. CDR3 length: 12 amino acids. For the CDR3, the DNA is TGTGCCAGCAGTTTCAAGGGGGATGGCTACACCTTC. Translated: CASSFKGDGYTF.

This chain joins TRBV7-8 and TRBJ2-2; perhaps TRBD1 as D (6 bases). The CDR3 is 15 residues long. Germline CDR1 is SGHVS and CDR2 is FQNEAQ. The V gene lost 5 bases and the J gene lost 4 bases, with 14 bases spanning the gap. The CDR3 protein is CASSRLGQITGELFF. Here the CDR3 DNA reads TGTGCCAGCAGCCGGCTGGGACAAATCACCGGGGAGCTGTTTTTT.

This chain connects TRBV2 to TRBJ1-2; 9 positions match TRBD1. CDR3 length equals 15 residues. V shed 4 bases, J shed 7 bases, and the junction held 10 bases outside the gene matches. Germline V gives CDR1 SNHLY, CDR2 FYNNEI. The CDR3 here is CASSVSRDREGGYTF. CDR3 sequence (DNA): TGTGCCAGCAGTGTGTCCCGGGACAGGGAGGGTGGCTACACCTTC.

V usage is TRBV18 and J usage is TRBJ1-1, with D possibly being TRBD1 (5 bases). The CDR3 contains 15 residues. Germline assignment: CDR1 KGHSH and CDR2 LQKENI. V lost 1 base, J lost 4 bases, and 13 bases lay in between. The CDR3: CASSPLQGNPTEAFF. The CDR3 nucleotides read TGTGCCAGCTCACCACTCCAGGGTAATCCCACTGAAGCTTTCTTT.